A single sample gave rise to the 3 T cell receptor beta chains below, sequenced in a study of blood T cell repertoires in COVID-19 (dated by TCRdb to 2018 to 2021). The library was built by means of the immunoSEQ multiplex PCR assay. TCRdb retrieved this table from immuneACCESS and kept in-frame rearrangements only. Not all clones are present; in checked studies, unresolved V genes account for under half, and no reason is known for the remainder. The sample records approximately 350,000 clones, almost 90% of which are singletons. Clones ranked in the top ten supply about 7.3% of the sample. The sequenced sample consisted of peripheral blood. These receptors were obtained from a woman in her 70s with COVID-19, enrolled during active disease.

V and J are TRBV5-1 and TRBJ1-4; D remains unclear. This CDR3 contains 14 residues. Germline loops: CDR1 SGHRS, CDR2 YFSETQ. Trimming removed 0 bases from V and 8 bases from J, with 11 bases in between. The CDR3 DNA reads TGCGCCAGCAGCTTGGCCGGAGTAAGGGAAAAACTGTTTTTT. This gives the protein CASSLAGVREKLFF.

The chain is built from TRBV7-2 and TRBJ2-4; 10 bases fit TRBD2. Germline V CDR1 and CDR2: SGHTA, FQGNSA. The V and J ends lost 3 bases and 12 bases, in that order; junction bases with no gene match: 5. CDR3 length: 13 residues. CDR3 in amino acids: CASSLASGGRQYF. DNA for the CDR3: TGTGCCAGCAGCTTGGCTAGCGGGGGCCGTCAGTACTTC.

The V gene is TRBV19, the J gene TRBJ1-1, with 7 nucleotides matching TRBD1. V dropped 6 bases and J dropped 0; count of bases not matched to a gene: 4. Germline CDR1 and CDR2: LNHDA and SQIVND (reference sequence). This CDR3 spans 14 amino acids. The CDR3 DNA sequence: TGTGCCAGTAGGTGGGGACAGTTGAACACTGAAGCTTTCTTT. Its translation is CASRWGQLNTEAFF.